The 21 T cell receptor beta chains below were found in one sample sequenced in a study of shared clonotypes between healthy human individuals. Assay used: immunoSEQ multiplex PCR; TCRdb lists only in-frame clones, some missing. The sample holds more than 900,000 clones, about four fifths seen once. The material sequenced was memory CD4+ T cells from PBMCs. Subset in this sample: CD45RA-negative fraction. The receptors derive from a man aged 18 to 30 in good health. Some clones in this sample may be carry-over from other donors' samples.

The V call is TRBV5-4, the J call TRBJ2-5; 7 nucleotides align to TRBD2. The CDR3 covers 15 residues. Germline assignment: CDR1 SGHNT and CDR2 YYREEE (reference sequence). Unmatched junction bases numbered 7, after V lost 4 bases and J lost 1 base. The CDR3 here is CASSTPSSGQETQYF. The CDR3 nucleotides are TGTGCCAGCAGCACCCCATCTAGCGGCCAAGAGACCCAGTACTTC. Using reference TRBV5-4 and TRBJ2-5 for the parts outside the CDR3, the full variable domain is ETGVTQSPTHLIKTRGQQVTLRCSSQSGHNTVSWYQQALGQGPQFIFQYYREEENGRGNFPPRFSGLQFPNYSSELNVNALELDDSALYLCASSTPSSGQETQYFGPGTRLLVL.

The J gene is TRBJ1-5, the V gene TRBV9; D gene uncertain. The length of the CDR3 is 15 residues. From germline, CDR1 is SGDLS and CDR2 YYNGEE. Trimming removed 0 bases at V and 3 bases at J, with 10 bases between. The CDR3 DNA follows: TGTGCCAGCAGCGTAGGGAAATCCTCCAATCAGCCCCAGCATTTT. This encodes CASSVGKSSNQPQHF. Combining the CDR3 with reference TRBV9 and TRBJ1-5 gives the whole variable domain DSGVTQTPKHLITATGQRVTLRCSPRSGDLSVYWYQQSLDQGLQFLIQYYNGEERAKGNILERFSAQQFPDLHSELNLSSLELGDSALYFCASSVGKSSNQPQHFGDGTRLSIL.

J is TRBJ1-1 and V is TRBV28, with a possible D match to TRBD1 (5 bases). Trimming cost V 0 bases and J 8 bases, with 22 bases left between them. Germline CDR1 reads MDHEN; CDR2 reads SYDVKM. The CDR3 runs to 17 residues. CDR3 residues: CASSLWVGGPPTLEAFF. DNA of the CDR3: TGTGCCAGCAGTTTATGGGTTGGGGGACCCCCGACTCTGGAAGCTTTCTTT. The entire variable domain, with the rest obtained from reference TRBV28 and TRBJ1-1, is as follows: DVKVTQSSRYLVKRTGEKVFLECVQDMDHENMFWYRQDPGLGLRLIYFSYDVKMKEKGDIPEGYSVSREKKERFSLILESASTNQTSMYLCASSLWVGGPPTLEAFFGQGTRLTVV.

This rearrangement joins TRBV27 to TRBJ2-3, with 8 nucleotides matching TRBD2. This CDR3 region has 15 residues. The germline CDR1 and CDR2 sequences are MNHEY and SMNVEV (reference sequence). With V trimmed by 5 bases and J by 3 bases, 7 bases remained unmatched. CDR3 DNA: TGTGCCAGCAGTAGGGTGGCGGGAGGTACAGATACGCAGTATTTT. Amino acid sequence: CASSRVAGGTDTQYF.

The V call is TRBV13, the J call TRBJ2-6, with 8 nucleotides matching TRBD1. There are 17 residues in the CDR3. J was trimmed by 0 bases and V by 5 bases; bases with no gene match: 6. Looked up from germline, CDR1 is PRHDT and CDR2 is FYEKMQ (reference sequence). CDR3 protein: CASSQGQEFSGANVLTF. DNA for the CDR3: TGTGCCAGCAGCCAGGGACAGGAGTTCTCTGGGGCCAACGTCCTGACTTTC.

The J gene is TRBJ2-3, the V gene TRBV4-1, with 8 nucleotides matching TRBD2. This CDR3 is built from 15 residues. The germline CDR1 and CDR2 sequences are MGHRA and YSYEKL. The J segment lost 5 bases and the V segment lost 4 bases, leaving 8 bases of the junction unmatched. The CDR3 protein is CASSLRAGVIDTQYF. The CDR3 DNA reads as TGCGCCAGCAGCCTACGAGCGGGAGTAATAGATACGCAGTATTTT.

The chain is built from TRBV7-3 and TRBJ2-5, with 7 bases lining up with TRBD1. This CDR3 has 15 amino acids. Germline CDR1 is SGHTA and CDR2 is FQGTGA. V was clipped by 3 bases and J by 7 bases; unmatched bases: 11. The DNA of the CDR3 is TGTGCCAGCAGCTTCCTCTCGGACAGGAGTGGGACCCAGTACTTC. Translated: CASSFLSDRSGTQYF.

J is TRBJ1-2 and V is TRBV7-6, with a weak D call TRBD1 (6 bases). The V and J ends lost 1 base and 2 bases respectively, with 8 bases between them. CDR1 SGHVS and CDR2 FNYEAQ come from the germline V gene. There are 14 residues in the CDR3. The CDR3 nucleotides read TGTGCCAGCAGCTTAGACGGGACAAACTATGGCTACACCTTC. Encoded protein: CASSLDGTNYGYTF. Full variable domain (outside the CDR3, taken from reference TRBV7-6 and TRBJ1-2): GAGVSQSPRYKVTKRGQDVALRCDPISGHVSLYWYRQALGQGPEFLTYFNYEAQQDKSGLPNDRFSAERPEGSISTLTIQRTEQRDSAMYRCASSLDGTNYGYTFGSGTRLTVV.

The V and J genes are TRBV6-1 and TRBJ2-3, with D possibly TRBD2 on 6 matching bases. V was trimmed by 7 bases and J by 8 bases, leaving 22 bases between them. CDR3 length: 15 residues. The germline V gene has CDR1 MNHNS and CDR2 SASEGT. The CDR3 reads CASTVTSLIFGTQYF. Written as DNA, the CDR3 is TGTGCCAGCACGGTAACTAGCCTGATTTTTGGTACGCAGTATTTT.

The chain has TRBV29-1 and TRBJ2-5, with TRBD1 as a possible D gene (6 bases). There are 14 residues in the CDR3. V was clipped by 6 bases and J by 5 bases, with 19 bases between them. Germline CDR1 and CDR2: SQVTM and ANQGSEA. For the CDR3, the DNA is TGCAGCGTGGATTGGCAGGGGATGATGGAGACCCAGTACTTC. As protein: CSVDWQGMMETQYF.

The rearrangement joins TRBV18 to TRBJ2-5; TRBD2 agrees at 10 bases. Losses at the gene ends were 6 bases for V and 4 bases for J; bases not matched to a gene: 14. The CDR3 runs 17 residues. From germline, CDR1 is KGHSH and CDR2 LQKENI. The CDR3 coding sequence is TGTGCCAGCTCCGGACTAGCGGCAACCGAGCACGGAGAGACCCAGTACTTC. It encodes CASSGLAATEHGETQYF.

The rearrangement links TRBV7-2 to TRBJ1-1; D may be TRBD1 (5 bases). Germline assignment: CDR1 SGHTA and CDR2 FQGNSA. The CDR3 loop spans 14 amino acids. Trimming removed 5 bases at V and 8 bases at J, with 18 bases between. The CDR3 protein is CASSPWDPPTEAFF. CDR3 DNA sequence: TGTGCCAGCAGCCCCTGGGACCCGCCTACGGAAGCTTTCTTT.

This chain connects TRBV7-8 to TRBJ2-7; D is uncertain. The V end lost 3 bases, the J end lost 3 bases, and 9 bases lay between the germline ends. Germline loops: CDR1 SGHVS, CDR2 FQNEAQ. This CDR3 has 13 amino acids. The CDR3 here is CASSFGGNYEQYF. The CDR3 nucleotides are TGTGCCAGCAGCTTCGGCGGAAACTACGAGCAGTACTTC.

The rearrangement uses TRBV2 and TRBJ2-3, with D tentatively TRBD1 or TRBD2 (5 bases each). The CDR3 contains 14 residues. Germline lookup yields CDR1 SNHLY and CDR2 FYNNEI. Trimming removed 6 bases at V and 4 bases at J, with 14 bases between. The CDR3: CASRPGTAADTQYF. The CDR3 DNA follows: TGTGCCAGCAGACCCGGGACCGCCGCAGATACGCAGTATTTT.

V gene TRBV5-4 combines with J gene TRBJ2-3; a weak D match, TRBD2 (6 bases). In germline, CDR1 is SGHNT, CDR2 YYREEE (reference sequence). The V end lost 0 bases, the J end lost 2 bases, and 7 bases lay between the germline ends. The CDR3 loop spans 14 amino acids. This CDR3 reads CASSLAGLTDTQYF. CDR3 DNA sequence: TGTGCCAGCAGCTTGGCGGGACTCACAGATACGCAGTATTTT.

This sequence joins TRBV6-5 and TRBJ1-2; no clear D gene. V was pared by 5 bases and J by 8 bases, with 18 bases between. From germline, CDR1 is MNHEY and CDR2 SVGAGI. The CDR3 extends over 14 amino acids. CDR3 residues: CASSTKTVYAGYTF. DNA for the CDR3: TGTGCCAGCAGTACAAAAACGGTCTATGCGGGCTACACCTTC.

The chain combines TRBV28 with TRBJ2-1; D may be TRBD1 (6 bases). CDR1 is MDHEN, CDR2 SYDVKM, per germline. The V and J ends lost 2 bases and 5 bases respectively, with 13 bases between them. The CDR3 is 15 residues long. This CDR3 is CASSLTPGHNNEQFF. CDR3 coding DNA: TGTGCCAGCAGTTTAACGCCGGGACACAACAATGAGCAGTTCTTC.

The chain couples TRBV9 to TRBJ2-1; no definite D call. Per germline, CDR1 SGDLS and CDR2 YYNGEE. The CDR3 consists of 13 residues. The V end was cut by 0 bases, the J end by 3 bases, with 4 bases between. The CDR3 here is CASSVGVYNEQFF. The CDR3 region has the DNA TGTGCCAGCAGCGTAGGGGTCTACAATGAGCAGTTCTTC.

This rearrangement joins TRBV2 to TRBJ2-1, with D possibly being TRBD2 (7 bases). V was trimmed by 2 bases and J by 6 bases, leaving 17 bases between them. CDR1 and CDR2 from the germline V gene are SNHLY and FYNNEI. This CDR3 is built from 16 residues. Here the CDR3 DNA reads TGTGCCAGCAGTGAACTAGGGGGAGGGCCTTTCAATGAGCAGTTCTTC. This translates into CASSELGGGPFNEQFF. The complete variable domain, with remaining parts taken from reference TRBV2 and TRBJ2-1, reads EPEVTQTPSHQVTQMGQEVILRCVPISNHLYFYWYRQILGQKVEFLVSFYNNEISEKSEIFDDQFSVERPDGSNFTLKIRSTKLEDSAMYFCASSELGGGPFNEQFFGPGTRLTVL.

This sequence joins TRBV28 and TRBJ2-5; D possibly corresponds to TRBD2 (5 bases). Trimming shortened V by 6 bases and J by 5 bases, and 13 bases separated the two germline ends. The CDR3 is 13 residues long. The germline V gene encodes CDR1 MDHEN and CDR2 SYDVKM. The CDR3 sequence is CASSLRGAETQYF. CDR3 in DNA: TGTGCCAGCAGCCTCCGGGGAGCCGAGACCCAGTACTTC.

The chain has TRBV11-2 and TRBJ2-2, with unresolved D. V was pared by 5 bases and J by 5 bases, with 6 bases between. The CDR3 length is 12 residues. CDR1 SGHAT and CDR2 FQNNGV come from the germline V gene. The CDR3, as DNA: TGTGCCAGCAGCGTTATGACCGGGGAGCTGTTTTTT. Its translation: CASSVMTGELFF.